One sample yielded the 29 T cell receptor beta chains listed below, sequenced in a study of T-cell memory formation after mild COVID-19. MiXCR, applied by TCRdb to the 5' RACE reads, yields one record per CDR3 protein. Among 530,000 or so distinct CDR3 sequences listed, roughly 17% were seen once. Sequencing was performed on PBMCs or a T cell subset sorted from them (not recorded which). The receptors stem from an adult woman who had mild COVID-19 (a few samples of this study predate the infection). Cell type and time point are not known.

This chain uses TRBV6-1 with TRBJ2-7; 10 nucleotides line up with TRBD1. The CDR3 has 19 amino acids. Trimming took 4 bases from V and 3 from J; bases not matched to a gene: 18. The germline V gene has CDR1 MNHNS and CDR2 SASEGT. In nucleotides, the CDR3 is TGTGCCAGCAGTGGGATTGGGGACAGGGGAAAGCTGTTCGGCTACGAGCAGTACTTC. This encodes CASSGIGDRGKLFGYEQYF.

This clonotype appeared many times. The V and J genes are TRBV20-1 and TRBJ2-2; 8 bases fit TRBD1. This CDR3 is 14 amino acids long. V lost 6 bases, J lost 0 bases, and 3 bases stayed unmatched. Per the germline V gene, CDR1 is DFQATT and CDR2 is SNEGSKA (reference sequence). Here the CDR3 DNA reads TGCAGTGCGCAGGGGGCAGCGAACACCGGGGAGCTGTTTTTT. Amino acids: CSAQGAANTGELFF.

This clonotype has a handful of counts. The rearrangement uses TRBV6-1 and TRBJ1-5; 11 nucleotides line up with TRBD1. The CDR3 runs to 14 residues. Germline CDR1 is MNHNS and CDR2 is SASEGT. V lost 4 bases, J lost 8 bases, and 4 bases stayed unmatched. The CDR3 DNA reads TGTGCCAGCAGTGCCGGACAGGGGGCGAAGCCCCAGCATTTT. Translating it yields CASSAGQGAKPQHF.

The table lists this clonotype with a few counts. V and J are TRBV29-1 and TRBJ1-1; 7 bases align to TRBD1. There are 12 residues in the CDR3. The germline V gene has CDR1 SQVTM and CDR2 ANQGSEA. The V and J ends lost 6 bases and 6 bases, in that order; junction bases with no gene match: 7. In nucleotides, the CDR3 is TGCAGCGTGGCAGGGGGTAGGGCTGAAGCTTTCTTT. Protein sequence: CSVAGGRAEAFF.

The gene calls are TRBV3-1 and TRBJ2-2; D possibly uses TRBD1 or TRBD2 (5 bases each). V lost 3 bases, J lost 1 base, and 9 bases lay in between. CDR3 length: 15 amino acids. Germline CDR1 and CDR2: LGHDT and YNNKEL (reference sequence). Here the CDR3 reads CASSHGTENTGELFF. Here the CDR3 DNA reads TGTGCCAGCAGCCATGGGACGGAGAACACCGGGGAGCTGTTTTTT.

This sequence joins TRBV14 and TRBJ2-1; 9 positions agree with TRBD2. Per germline, CDR1 SGHDN and CDR2 FVKESK. There are 16 residues in the CDR3. Trimming cost V 4 bases and J 6 bases; bases outside gene matches: 10. The CDR3 reads CASSRGSSGMGNEQFF. As DNA, the CDR3 is TGTGCCAGCAGCCGGGGATCTAGCGGGATGGGCAATGAGCAGTTCTTC.

The CDR3 DNA reads as TGTGCCAGCAGCGCATTAGCGGGGAGCTCCTACAATGAGCAGTTCTTC. Encoded protein: CASSALAGSSYNEQFF. This chain joins TRBV9 and TRBJ2-1, with 8 bases lining up with TRBD2. Germline V lookup: CDR1 SGDLS, CDR2 YYNGEE. V lost 3 bases, J lost 0 bases, and 5 bases stayed unmatched. The CDR3 consists of 16 residues.

The chain is built from TRBV6-5 and TRBJ2-4; D not resolved. The CDR3 is 16 amino acids. The germline V and J ends were trimmed by 0 bases and 0 bases, with 9 bases remaining between them. Per the germline V gene, CDR1 is MNHEY and CDR2 is SVGAGI. CDR3 bases: TGTGCCAGCAGTTACTCGTCCAACTTAGCCAAAAACATTCAGTACTTC. Translated: CASSYSSNLAKNIQYF.

This clonotype was detected only a few times. V usage is TRBV7-9 and J usage is TRBJ1-5; no clear D. CDR1 SEHNR and CDR2 FQNEAQ come from the germline V gene (reference sequence). The CDR3 is 14 amino acids. The V and J ends lost 1 base and 7 bases respectively, with 11 bases between them. The CDR3 spells CASSLGGLGQPQHF. CDR3 in DNA: TGTGCCAGCAGCTTAGGGGGTCTCGGACAGCCCCAGCATTTT.

A few counts support this clonotype. The CDR3 here is CASSPLGTVISSGANVLTF. The DNA for the CDR3 is TGTGCCAGCAGCCCTCTGGGGACAGTGATTTCCTCTGGGGCCAACGTCCTGACTTTC. This rearrangement joins TRBV9 to TRBJ2-6; the match to TRBD1 covers 7 bases. J was trimmed by 0 bases and V by 4 bases; bases with no gene match: 13. Germline loops: CDR1 SGDLS, CDR2 YYNGEE. This CDR3 comprises 19 residues.

This chain joins TRBV27 and TRBJ2-3; the match to TRBD2 covers 10 bases. The CDR3 length is 15 residues. The trim removed 3 bases at V and 6 bases at J, leaving 6 bases unmatched. In germline, CDR1 is MNHEY, CDR2 SMNVEV (reference sequence). CDR3 loop: CASSFLAGATDTQYF. The CDR3 DNA reads TGTGCCAGCAGTTTCCTAGCGGGAGCCACCGATACGCAGTATTTT.

This clonotype was counted a few times. The chain is built from TRBV4-3 and TRBJ2-6; weak D call: TRBD2 (5 bases). The V end was cut by 1 base, the J end by 0 bases, with 13 bases between. The CDR3 covers 18 residues. Germline-derived CDR1 and CDR2 are LGHNA and YSLEER. The CDR3 is CASSQGPKGDSGANVLTF. CDR3 DNA sequence: TGCGCCAGCAGCCAAGGTCCGAAGGGAGACTCTGGGGCCAACGTCCTGACTTTC.

The CDR3 loop reads CAISDDPGNEGYTEAFF. The CDR3 nucleotides read TGTGCCATCAGTGATGATCCAGGAAACGAGGGGTACACTGAAGCTTTCTTT. The chain carries TRBV10-3 and TRBJ1-1; the D gene is possibly TRBD1 (5 bases). The CDR3 runs to 17 residues. Germline V gene lookup returns CDR1 ENHRY and CDR2 SYGVKD. The V end lost 3 bases, the J end lost 3 bases, and 20 bases lay between the germline ends.

This chain joins TRBV5-4 and TRBJ2-3; the match to TRBD1 covers 12 bases. This CDR3 comprises 17 residues. V lost 3 bases and J lost 7; bases outside the gene matches: 12. The germline gives CDR1 SGHNT, CDR2 YYREEE (reference sequence). The CDR3 DNA sequence: TGTGCCAGCAGCTGGGACTCCGGGACAGGGGGCGCATATACGCAGTATTTT. This translates into CASSWDSGTGGAYTQYF.

This chain uses TRBV9 with TRBJ2-3; D possibly corresponds to TRBD2 (6 bases). CDR3 length: 14 residues. Trimming took 0 bases from V and 6 from J, leaving 11 bases between them. Germline assignment: CDR1 SGDLS and CDR2 YYNGEE. The CDR3 protein is CASSVELAADTQYF. The CDR3 region has the DNA TGTGCCAGCAGCGTAGAACTAGCAGCTGATACGCAGTATTTT.

The chain is built from TRBV19 and TRBJ1-2; 9 bases map to TRBD1. The germline V gene encodes CDR1 LNHDA and CDR2 SQIVND (reference sequence). V gave up 0 bases and J gave up 6 bases; unmatched junction bases: 5. This CDR3 spans 15 amino acids. CDR3 DNA: TGTGCCAGTAGTATAGACGGTTGGGACAGGGATGGCTACACCTTC. It specifies CASSIDGWDRDGYTF.

The V call is TRBV5-4, the J call TRBJ1-2; 9 bases match TRBD1. Germline CDR1 reads SGHNT; CDR2 reads YYREEE (reference sequence). The CDR3 length is 15 residues. The V and J ends lost 0 bases and 6 bases, in that order; junction bases with no gene match: 6. The DNA for the CDR3 is TGTGCCAGCAGCTTGGTTAACAGGGGGCGCGATGGCTACACCTTC. Translated: CASSLVNRGRDGYTF.

CDR3: CASISPGESEAFF. The CDR3 DNA sequence: TGTGCCAGCATCTCTCCCGGAGAGTCTGAAGCTTTCTTT. The chain carries TRBV7-2 and TRBJ1-1; D remains unclear. The CDR3 extends over 13 amino acids. V lost 7 bases, J lost 6 bases, and 15 bases lay in between. The germline CDR1 and CDR2 sequences are SGHTA and FQGNSA.

The table lists this clonotype with a few counts. This chain joins TRBV27 and TRBJ2-1, with D possibly being TRBD2 (6 bases). The ends were cut back, 3 bases at V and 8 bases at J, with 17 bases in the middle. Germline assignment: CDR1 MNHEY and CDR2 SMNVEV (reference sequence). This CDR3 is 15 amino acids long. Here the CDR3 reads CASSFAGSRRDEQFF. CDR3 DNA: TGTGCCAGCAGTTTTGCAGGGTCCAGGAGGGATGAGCAGTTCTTC.

The rearrangement joins TRBV11-2 to TRBJ2-5; possibly TRBD1 or TRBD2 for D (5 bases each). The CDR3 contains 15 residues. Looked up from germline, CDR1 is SGHAT and CDR2 is FQNNGV. Trimming removed 1 base from V and 4 bases from J, with 13 bases in between. CDR3 coding DNA: TGTGCCAGCAGCTTAGGTTGGGACGGGGCAGAGACCCAGTACTTC. Translated, it gives CASSLGWDGAETQYF.

This clonotype was picked up many times. The chain is built from TRBV27 and TRBJ2-7; no firm D call. V was shortened by 5 bases and J by 4 bases, with 12 bases between the two germline ends. The germline gives CDR1 MNHEY, CDR2 SMNVEV (reference sequence). There are 13 residues in the CDR3. The CDR3 loop is CASSSPGPYEQYF. The CDR3 region has the DNA TGTGCCAGCAGTAGTCCAGGACCTTACGAGCAGTACTTC.

The J gene is TRBJ2-7, the V gene TRBV7-9, with 8 bases aligning to TRBD1. The CDR3 contains 12 residues. The trim removed 5 bases at V and 5 bases at J, leaving 2 bases unmatched. CDR1 and CDR2 (germline): SEHNR, FQNEAQ (reference sequence). CDR3 bases: TGTGCCAGCAGCGACAGGGGCCACGAGCAGTACTTC. This gives the protein CASSDRGHEQYF.

The genes are TRBV20-1 and TRBJ2-3; 8 positions match TRBD2. The CDR3 is made up of 15 amino acids. Germline V lookup: CDR1 DFQATT, CDR2 SNEGSKA (reference sequence). V was pared by 0 bases and J by 6 bases, with 8 bases of the junction left unmatched. CDR3 sequence reads: CSAREVPAGADTQYF. The CDR3 nucleotides read TGCAGTGCTAGAGAGGTACCAGCGGGAGCCGATACGCAGTATTTT.

This clonotype was counted a few times. The chain is built from TRBV5-5 and TRBJ1-4; D uncertain. With 0 bases removed from V and 8 bases from J, the gap between germline ends came to 11 bases. The germline gives CDR1 SGHKS, CDR2 YYEKEE (reference sequence). The CDR3 totals 14 residues. CDR3 residues: CASSLGVNEEKLFF. In nucleotides, the CDR3 is TGTGCCAGCAGCTTGGGGGTGAACGAAGAAAAACTGTTTTTT.

This clonotype was observed a few times. The DNA for the CDR3 is TGTGCCAGCAGTCCCGGTCCGGTTCCGGGACTAGCGGGAGACTCCAATGAGCAGTTCTTC. Its protein is CASSPGPVPGLAGDSNEQFF. The chain links TRBV12-3 or TRBV12-4 to TRBJ2-1, with 14 bases that match TRBD2. The CDR3 totals 20 residues. V shed 5 bases, J shed 6 bases, and the junction held 18 bases outside the gene matches.

Only a few counts were recorded for this clonotype. This CDR3 reads CSARVGARGRYGYTF. The CDR3 nucleotides read TGCAGTGCTAGAGTAGGGGCTCGGGGGCGCTATGGCTACACCTTC. The rearrangement links TRBV20-1 to TRBJ1-2; D is perhaps TRBD1 (6 bases). V was pared by 1 base and J by 4 bases, with 16 bases between. Germline CDR1 is DFQATT and CDR2 is SNEGSKA (reference sequence). The CDR3 consists of 15 residues.

In this sample, this clonotype turned up a few times. Written as DNA, the CDR3 is TGTGCCAGCAGTGATAGGGGCGGAAAGAGCTCCTACGAGCAGTACTTC. Residues: CASSDRGGKSSYEQYF. The genes are TRBV2 and TRBJ2-7, with a possible D match to TRBD1 (5 bases). Germline assignment: CDR1 SNHLY and CDR2 FYNNEI. V shed 3 bases and J shed 0 bases, with 15 bases lying between them. The CDR3 sequence is 16 residues long.

The rearrangement links TRBV5-1 to TRBJ2-3, with 10 bases matching TRBD1. The CDR3 is 15 residues long. J was trimmed by 6 bases and V by 0 bases; bases with no gene match: 4. Germline V gives CDR1 SGHRS, CDR2 YFSETQ. CDR3 sequence: CASSLAGTGVDTQYF. DNA of the CDR3: TGCGCCAGCAGCTTGGCCGGGACAGGGGTGGATACGCAGTATTTT.

The chain combines TRBV7-9 with TRBJ1-1; a possible D gene is TRBD1 (6 bases). Trimming shortened V by 3 bases and J by 10 bases, and 15 bases separated the two germline ends. CDR1 and CDR2 from the germline V gene are SEHNR and FQNEAQ (reference sequence). This CDR3 has 13 residues. This CDR3 reads CASSLRTDLGAFF. CDR3 coding DNA: TGTGCCAGCAGCTTGAGGACAGACCTTGGAGCTTTCTTT.